Presented here are 14 T cell receptor beta chains from one specimen sequenced in a study of shared T cell receptors in the human thymus. Here immunoSEQ multiplex PCR was the method, and the copy in TCRdb shows in-frame clones only, minus some. The table records hundreds of thousands of clones, over 75% of them present only once. The sample was also reused in another study, on human thymus T cells.

Sequences were obtained from thymocytes. The source of these receptors is a boy in the first two years of life with a congenital heart defect.

The gene calls are TRBV7-9 and TRBJ1-6; the D is unclear. The CDR3 is 16 residues long. V shed 1 base and J shed 1 base, with 8 bases lying between them. Germline CDR1 and CDR2: SEHNR and FQNEAQ (reference sequence). CDR3 DNA sequence: TGTGCCAGCAGCTTAGAGGGAGGGTCCTATAATTCACCCCTCCACTTT. Amino acids: CASSLEGGSYNSPLHF. Filled out from reference TRBV7-9 and TRBJ1-6, the complete variable domain reads DTGVSQNPRHKITKRGQNVTFRCDPISEHNRLYWYRQTLGQGPEFLTYFQNEAQLEKSRLLSDRFSAERPKGSFSTLEIQRTEQGDSAMYLCASSLEGGSYNSPLHFGNGTRLTVT.

V usage is TRBV30 and J usage is TRBJ2-2, with 14 bases lining up with TRBD2. In germline, CDR1 is GTSNPN, CDR2 SVGIG (reference sequence). J lost 7 bases, V lost 0 bases, and 7 bases had no gene match. CDR3 size: 17 residues. CDR3 loop: CAWSVKGLAGAGGELFF. The CDR3 nucleotides read TGTGCCTGGAGTGTTAAGGGACTAGCGGGAGCGGGCGGGGAGCTGTTTTTT.

Turning to this clone: The sample holds other DNA sequences that translate to the same CDR3. This chain links TRBV28 with TRBJ1-1; D possibly corresponds to TRBD1 (6 bases). The germline gives CDR1 MDHEN, CDR2 SYDVKM. The germline V and J ends were trimmed by 3 bases and 1 base, with 9 bases remaining between them. The CDR3 spans 14 residues. The CDR3 DNA sequence: TGTGCCAGCAGTTTTAGGGGGGGGAACACTGAAGCTTTCTTT. Its translation: CASSFRGGNTEAFF.

The genes are TRBV12-5 and TRBJ1-2; the D gene is possibly TRBD1 (6 bases). The V gene's germline CDR1 is LGHNT and CDR2 FRNRAP. Trimming took off 1 base at V and 7 bases at J, with 13 bases between the two ends. CDR3 length equals 14 residues. CDR3 nucleotide sequence: TGTGCTAGTGGTTTGGGCCGGGACATGCGTGGCTACACCTTC. Protein product: CASGLGRDMRGYTF.

The chain employs TRBV4-3 and TRBJ2-7; TRBD2 matches at 14 bases. This CDR3 is built from 18 residues. V was pared by 0 bases and J by 5 bases, with 9 bases of the junction left unmatched. In germline, CDR1 is LGHNA, CDR2 YSLEER. The CDR3 sequence: CASSQDQGLAGDFHEQYF. Here the CDR3 DNA reads TGCGCCAGCAGCCAAGATCAGGGACTAGCGGGAGACTTCCACGAGCAGTACTTC.

The rearrangement joins TRBV6-4 to TRBJ2-1; 7 bases agree with TRBD1. The CDR3 is made up of 12 amino acids. The germline V gene encodes CDR1 MRHNA and CDR2 SNTAGT. Trimming took 0 bases from V and 14 from J; bases not matched to a gene: 4. The CDR3, as DNA: TGTGCCAGCAGTGACTCGACCCAGGGGGAGTTCTTC. It yields the protein CASSDSTQGEFF.

The chain couples TRBV5-4 to TRBJ2-5; TRBD2 aligns across 10 bases. The CDR3 has 15 amino acids. The J segment lost 7 bases and the V segment lost 2 bases, leaving 8 bases of the junction unmatched. Germline assignment: CDR1 SGHNT and CDR2 YYREEE (reference sequence). CDR3 coding DNA: TGTGCCAGCAGCTTCGGGACTAGCGCTCACGGGACCCAGTACTTC. This translates into CASSFGTSAHGTQYF.

The chain links TRBV7-2 to TRBJ2-7; maybe TRBD1 (5 bases). V was cut by 5 bases and J by 5 bases, with 19 bases left in between. CDR1 is SGHTA, CDR2 FQGNSA, per germline. The CDR3 is 15 residues long. As DNA, the CDR3 is TGTGCCAGCAGCCTTCCAAGCAAAGGGGCCAACGAGCAGTACTTC. Its translation: CASSLPSKGANEQYF.

The chain combines TRBV5-4 with TRBJ2-1; TRBD1 might be the D (6 bases). The CDR3 covers 16 residues. In germline, CDR1 is SGHNT, CDR2 YYREEE (reference sequence). V lost 0 bases and J lost 0, with 10 bases in between. In DNA form, the CDR3 reads TGTGCCAGCAGCTTGGACGACAGGTACTCCTACAATGAGCAGTTCTTC. The encoded protein is CASSLDDRYSYNEQFF.

The genes are TRBV6-1 and TRBJ2-1; TRBD1 matches at 11 bases. Germline V gene data show CDR1 as MNHNS and CDR2 as SASEGT. This CDR3 is built from 22 residues. V dropped 2 bases and J dropped 7; count of bases not matched to a gene: 25. CDR3 amino acids: CASSEPPTHRTGGLPPSNEQFF. CDR3 DNA sequence: TGTGCCAGCAGTGAACCACCAACACATCGGACAGGGGGCTTACCGCCCTCTAATGAGCAGTTCTTC.

The chain employs TRBV15 and TRBJ2-7; D might be TRBD2 (5 bases). The V gene lost 3 bases and the J gene lost 5 bases, with 20 bases spanning the gap. Germline assignment: CDR1 LNHNV and CDR2 YYDKDF (reference sequence). This CDR3 is 16 amino acids long. The CDR3 is CATSSTCPRTSHEQYF. The CDR3 DNA is TGTGCCACCAGCAGCACGTGTCCACGGACTTCCCACGAGCAGTACTTC.

The CDR3 is CASSWALSYEQYF. Here the CDR3 DNA reads TGTGCCAGCAGTTGGGCACTCTCCTACGAGCAGTACTTC. This chain uses TRBV5-6 with TRBJ2-7; D is unresolved. Per germline, CDR1 SGHDT and CDR2 YYEEEE. This CDR3 has 13 amino acids. V was pared by 5 bases and J by 0 bases, with 9 bases between. The full variable domain, its missing parts supplied by reference TRBV5-6 and TRBJ2-7, is DAGVTQSPTHLIKTRGQQVTLRCSPKSGHDTVSWYQQALGQGPQFIFQYYEEEERQRGNFPDRFSGHQFPNYSSELNVNALLLGDSALYLCASSWALSYEQYFGPGTRLTVT.

The J gene is TRBJ2-2, the V gene TRBV10-3, with a possible D match to TRBD2 (7 bases). The CDR3 has 19 residues. Germline loops: CDR1 ENHRY, CDR2 SYGVKD. V was trimmed by 1 base and J by 4 bases, leaving 22 bases between them. The DNA for the CDR3 is TGTGCCATCAGTGAGTGGGGGCGAGGCGGGAGTTGGCGCACCGGGGAGCTGTTTTTT. This gives the protein CAISEWGRGGSWRTGELFF.

Only one count was recorded for this clone. The chain joins TRBV25-1 to TRBJ2-1; 12 positions match TRBD1. The junction had 6 bases not matched to a gene; V was cut back by 6 bases and J by 6 bases. The CDR3 covers 15 residues. The germline V gene encodes CDR1 MGHDK and CDR2 SYGVNS. The CDR3 loop is CASSLGQGASNEQFF. As DNA, the CDR3 is TGTGCCAGCAGCTTGGGACAGGGGGCCTCCAATGAGCAGTTCTTC.